The text below deals with one TCR beta chain. Data came from immunoSEQ multiplex PCR; TCRdb stores just in-frame clones and leaves some out. The sample lists 55,000 to 75,000 clones, about 94% occurring once. The sample is drawn from a study of technical replicates of blood from a few donors. The CDR3 is 14 residues long. The rearrangement joins TRBV21-1 to TRBJ2-7; TRBD1 reflects the table's D call only, with no check against the DNA. TRBV21-1 is a documented pseudogene. The clonotype was recovered from a human donor in good health. Some clones in this sample may be carry-over from other donors' samples. The sample consisted of PBMCs. For the CDR3, the DNA is TGTGCCAGCGGTTCAACGGGACACCTCTACGAGCAGTACTTC. Amino acids: CASGSTGHLYEQYF.